This T cell receptor beta chain was sequenced for a study of cytomegalovirus exposure and HLA in healthy donors. Looking at the study overall: Unique TCR beta sequences numbering approximately 100 million came from around 180 million T cells in an earlier analysis.

The study, taken as a whole, reports: Among donors in an Asian-associated ancestry cluster, a later analysis reportedly found fewer N-insertions than the approximately 670-donor mean. Cytomegalovirus-associated TCR beta chains were listed, numbering 150 to 200.

This CDR3 has 13 residues. Germline V gives CDR1 KGHSH, CDR2 LQKENI. J lost 3 bases, V lost 10 bases, and 6 bases had no gene match. It was with 60 Vbeta and 13 Jbeta primers that the PCR ran. Clones were sequenced by immunoSEQ multiplex PCR, and TCRdb holds only the in-frame ones, with some missing. Counted here are about 71,000 clones, about 70% occurring once; the ten biggest clones make up approximately 7.6%. Of note for this clone: The target antigen is unknown.

The chain joins TRBV18 to TRBJ1-1; 9 bases map to TRBD1. Sequencing was performed on PBMCs. The sequence was obtained from a man aged 40-49 years in good health and CMV-seropositive. The CDR3 loop reads CATQQGADTEAFF. The CDR3 DNA follows: TGTGCCACCCAACAGGGGGCGGACACTGAAGCTTTCTTT.